The 19 T cell receptor beta chains below all came from one sample that was sequenced in a study of Ad26.COV2.S vaccination and SARS-CoV-2 variants (dated by TCRdb to the early 2020s). The library came from the immunoSEQ multiplex PCR assay. TCRdb holds this immuneACCESS table with in-frame rearrangements only. Some clones are missing; in checked studies, unresolved V genes explain under half, and the rest has no known cause. A total of a few hundred thousand clones appear in this sample, roughly 89% of them only once. The ten largest clones capture 2.9% of the sample. The treatment or condition label of this sample denotes: approximately 18 received Ad26.COV2.S at low or high dose, single or two shots; several received placebo; per-sample allocation not given. Repertoires of vaccine and placebo recipients were sequenced from samples taken on day 63 after the first injection. Specimen: peripheral blood, collected in a trial of Ad26.COV2.S vaccine versus placebo. These receptors originate from a person aged 18-60 years who received the Ad26.COV2.S COVID-19 vaccine or a placebo.

The J gene is TRBJ1-6, the V gene TRBV19, with D possibly matching TRBD1 (6 bases). CDR1 LNHDA and CDR2 SQIVND come from the germline V gene (reference sequence). V dropped 9 bases and J dropped 7 bases, with 16 bases sitting between them. This CDR3 comprises 14 residues. In DNA, the CDR3 is TGTGCCAGCACTTCGGGGGCAAGGAATTCACCCCTCCACTTT. It specifies CASTSGARNSPLHF.

The chain carries TRBV2 and TRBJ1-4, with TRBD1 identical over 7 bases. Germline trimming cut 4 bases from V and 8 bases from J; bases unmatched to any gene: 4. The germline gives CDR1 SNHLY, CDR2 FYNNEI. The CDR3 covers 13 residues. The CDR3: CASSVDRDEKLFF. DNA for the CDR3: TGTGCCAGCAGTGTCGACAGGGACGAAAAACTGTTTTTT.

This clone showed up just a few times. This chain uses TRBV4-1 with TRBJ2-7; D unclear. CDR3 length: 12 amino acids. Trimming took off 6 bases at V and 6 bases at J, with 12 bases between the two ends. Germline CDR1 reads MGHRA; CDR2 reads YSYEKL. DNA of the CDR3: TGCGCCAGCAGTTATCCTCGCGGCGAGCAGTACTTC. This encodes CASSYPRGEQYF.

The rearrangement links TRBV9 to TRBJ2-2; 9 bases fit TRBD1. Germline CDR1 reads SGDLS; CDR2 reads YYNGEE. V trimming: 0 bases; J trimming: 0 bases; junction bases outside the gene matches: 3. CDR3 length: 17 amino acids. The CDR3 sequence is CASSVEGTGSNTGELFF. The DNA of the CDR3 is TGTGCCAGCAGCGTAGAGGGGACAGGGTCGAACACCGGGGAGCTGTTTTTT.

This chain joins TRBV5-1 and TRBJ2-1; possible D gene TRBD1, 5 bases. Between the trimmed V and J ends, which lost 3 bases and 7 bases, there was a span of 23 bases. This CDR3 has 17 residues. From germline, CDR1 is SGHRS and CDR2 YFSETQ. The CDR3 DNA reads TGCGCCAGCAGCTCCCAAGGGATACTCAGGGCGTTGAATGAGCAGTTCTTC. Translating it yields CASSSQGILRALNEQFF.

Comments on this clone: This specimen includes other DNA sequences encoding the same CDR3. V gene TRBV2 combines with J gene TRBJ1-2; 7 bases fit TRBD1. The CDR3 is made up of 12 amino acids. With V trimmed by 4 bases and J by 4 bases, 0 bases remained unmatched. CDR1 is SNHLY, CDR2 FYNNEI, per germline. CDR3 nucleotide sequence: TGTGCCAGCAGTGGACAGGGCTATGGCTACACCTTC. Protein sequence: CASSGQGYGYTF.

V and J are TRBV5-1 and TRBJ2-1, with D perhaps assigned TRBD1 or TRBD2 (6 bases each). Between the trimmed V and J ends, which lost 2 bases and 7 bases, there was a span of 10 bases. The CDR3 is made up of 13 amino acids. Germline CDR1 SGHRS, CDR2 YFSETQ. CDR3 sequence reads: CASSFTGRNEQFF. In DNA form, the CDR3 reads TGCGCCAGCAGCTTCACAGGGAGGAATGAGCAGTTCTTC.

The chain links TRBV30 to TRBJ1-2; D is perhaps TRBD1 (5 bases). V was trimmed by 0 bases and J by 2 bases, leaving 13 bases between them. Germline V CDR1 and CDR2: GTSNPN, SVGIG (reference sequence). The CDR3 loop spans 15 amino acids. The CDR3 loop is CAWSVRRRDNYGYTF. The CDR3 DNA sequence: TGTGCCTGGAGTGTACGTCGGAGGGACAACTATGGCTACACCTTC.

The genes are TRBV6-5 and TRBJ2-3; D is unresolved. Germline V CDR1 and CDR2: MNHEY, SVGAGI. V lost 5 bases, J lost 7 bases, and 7 bases lay in between. The CDR3 is 11 amino acids. CDR3 region: CASSIQNTQYF. CDR3 in DNA: TGTGCCAGCAGTATCCAGAATACGCAGTATTTT.

The J gene is TRBJ2-5, the V gene TRBV2; 11 bases line up with TRBD1. This CDR3 has 14 amino acids. The germline V gene encodes CDR1 SNHLY and CDR2 FYNNEI. J gave up 4 bases and V 4 bases, and 2 bases lay outside the gene matches. The CDR3 DNA reads TGTGCCAGCAGTGCCGGGACAGGGGGAGAGACCCAGTACTTC. Residues: CASSAGTGGETQYF.

The chain links TRBV7-9 to TRBJ2-2, with TRBD2 matching 9 bases. The trim removed 1 base at V and 4 bases at J, leaving 7 bases unmatched. Germline loops: CDR1 SEHNR, CDR2 FQNEAQ (reference sequence). CDR3 length: 17 residues. CDR3 sequence reads: CASSLGGASGTTGELFF. The CDR3 nucleotides are TGTGCCAGCAGCTTAGGAGGGGCTAGCGGGACCACCGGGGAGCTGTTTTTT.

DNA of the CDR3: TGTGCCAGCAGCCCGACGGGGCTTACGCAGTATTTT. Protein: CASSPTGLTQYF. V is TRBV7-9 and J is TRBJ2-3; tentatively, D is TRBD1 or TRBD2 (5 bases each). CDR3 length equals 12 residues. Germline V gives CDR1 SEHNR, CDR2 FQNEAQ (reference sequence). Trimming cost V 5 bases and J 8 bases, with 11 bases left between them.

The rearrangement links TRBV6-5 to TRBJ2-1; 9 positions agree with TRBD2. CDR1 is MNHEY and CDR2 is SVGAGI in the germline V gene. Germline trimming cut 6 bases from V and 10 bases from J; bases unmatched to any gene: 13. This CDR3 spans 15 amino acids. The CDR3 bases are TGTGCCAGCAGCCTTGGAGTAGCGGGAGAGCGGGAGCAGTTCTTC. Translation: CASSLGVAGEREQFF.

The chain carries TRBV4-2 and TRBJ2-2, with TRBD2 matching over 15 bases. CDR1 is LGHNA, CDR2 YNFKEQ, per germline. Trimming at V came to 0 bases and at J to 2 bases, leaving 10 bases not matched to a gene. The CDR3 runs to 21 residues. The CDR3, as DNA: TGTGCCAGCAGCCAAGATAGACCGGGACTAGCGGGGGGCCAAAACACCGGGGAGCTGTTTTTT. It encodes CASSQDRPGLAGGQNTGELFF.

V is TRBV18 and J is TRBJ1-1; D uncertain. CDR1 KGHSH and CDR2 LQKENI come from the germline V gene. The CDR3 contains 15 residues. V was shortened by 6 bases and J by 0 bases, with 14 bases between the two germline ends. The chain's CDR3 is CASSPTGNLNTEAFF. The CDR3 DNA follows: TGTGCCAGCTCGCCAACGGGAAACCTGAACACTGAAGCTTTCTTT.

The gene calls are TRBV5-1 and TRBJ2-1; D call uncertain. Trimming shortened V by 9 bases and J by 10 bases, and 14 bases separated the two germline ends. The V gene's germline CDR1 is SGHRS and CDR2 YFSETQ. The CDR3 runs 11 residues. The CDR3 spells CATAWEGEQFF. The CDR3 coding sequence is TGCGCCACGGCTTGGGAAGGGGAGCAGTTCTTC.

This clone was seen only once. The chain employs TRBV4-3 and TRBJ2-1; 12 bases are a match to TRBD1. Germline CDR1 reads LGHNA; CDR2 reads YSLEER. CDR3 size: 18 residues. Losses at the gene ends were 3 bases for V and 8 bases for J; bases not matched to a gene: 14. CDR3 region: CASSHHSRDRGQGDEQFF. The CDR3, as DNA: TGCGCCAGCAGCCACCACTCCCGGGACAGGGGGCAAGGGGATGAGCAGTTCTTC.

The V gene is TRBV6-2 or TRBV6-3, the J gene TRBJ2-7; the match to TRBD1 covers 9 bases. The J segment lost 5 bases and the V segment lost 4 bases, leaving 6 bases of the junction unmatched. CDR1 and CDR2 (germline): MNHEY, SVGEGT. This CDR3 spans 14 amino acids. For the CDR3, the DNA is TGTGCCAGCAGTTCACAGGGGGCAGTCAACGAGCAGTACTTC. Its translation is CASSSQGAVNEQYF.

The chain employs TRBV6-5 and TRBJ2-2; D remains unclear. V lost 0 bases and J 8 bases, leaving 4 bases between the germline ends. CDR3 length: 12 residues. From germline, CDR1 is MNHEY and CDR2 SVGAGI. The CDR3 bases are TGTGCCAGCAGTTACTCGCGGGGGGAGCTGTTTTTT. Encoded protein: CASSYSRGELFF.